This is a list of T cell receptor beta chains from one sample in a study of blood T cell repertoires in COVID-19. Only in-frame clones appear in the TCRdb table, and some are missing; sequencing was by immunoSEQ multiplex PCR. The profile shows roughly 230,000 clones, about 86% of them singletons. The specimen was peripheral blood. Receptor source: a man aged 35-49 years with active or convalescent COVID-19. Each CDR3 is given with its conserved first and last residue. The D gene is left open where the match is weak. Expanded clones get a size class; other rows say once, few or many, or leave the size out.

j_gene,abundance,d_gene,v_gene,CDR3nt,CDR3aa
TRBJ2-7,.,TRBD2,TRBV7-3,TGTGCCAGCAGCCGTAGCGGGAGTCTCGACGAGCAGTACTTC,CASSRSGSLDEQYF
TRBJ1-1,.,TRBD1,TRBV28,TGTGCCAGTTGTACCTCCGGGACAGGAAAAACTGAAGCTTTCTTT,CASCTSGTGKTEAFF
TRBJ2-3,.,.,TRBV6-5,TGTGCCAGCAGTTTCAGAGATACGCAGTATTTT,CASSFRDTQYF
TRBJ2-5,.,.,TRBV18,TGTGCCAGCTCACCTACCGACAGAGAGGAGAGAGAGACCCAGTACTTC,CASSPTDREERETQYF
TRBJ2-1,.,TRBD2,TRBV9,TGTGCCAGCAGCGTAGTGGCTAGCGGGAGTCCCTACAATGAGCAGTTCTTC,CASSVVASGSPYNEQFF
TRBJ2-5,.,TRBD2,TRBV12-5,TGTGCTAGTGGTTTCGGGGGGCAAGAGACCCAGTACTTC,CASGFGGQETQYF
TRBJ1-2,.,.,TRBV18,TGTGCCAGCTCACCACCGGGCAGAAGCTATGGCTACACCTTC,CASSPPGRSYGYTF
TRBJ1-3,.,TRBD1,TRBV6-6,TGTGCCAGCAGTCAGCTTCCCCAGACAGGGAATGGAAACACCATATATTTT,CASSQLPQTGNGNTIYF
TRBJ2-5,.,.,TRBV5-1,TGCGCCAGCAGCTTGGTTCCAGCGCAAGAGACCCAGTACTTC,CASSLVPAQETQYF
TRBJ2-1,.,TRBD2,TRBV24-1,TGTGCCACCAGTGACCTCGGGACTAGCGGGAGGGCCGTCAATGAGCAGTTCTTC,CATSDLGTSGRAVNEQFF
TRBJ1-4,.,TRBD1,TRBV5-1,TGCGCCAGCAGCACGGGACAGAAGGATGAAAAACTGTTTTTT,CASSTGQKDEKLFF
TRBJ1-6,.,.,TRBV5-1,TGCGCCAGCAGCCCCTCAGAATATACGGGAAGTAGCCATAATTCACCCCTCCACTTT,CASSPSEYTGSSHNSPLHF
TRBJ2-7,.,TRBD2,TRBV13,TGTGCCAGCAGCTTATACCAGCGGGGGATCTACGAGCAGTACTTC,CASSLYQRGIYEQYF
TRBJ1-2,.,TRBD1,TRBV7-9,TGTGCCAGCAGCCCCTGGGGGACAGGGGGCAGCTATGGCTACACCTTC,CASSPWGTGGSYGYTF
TRBJ2-2,.,TRBD1,TRBV6-5,TGTGCCAGCAGTTACCCACCGACAGGGGTCACCGGGGAGCTGTTTTTT,CASSYPPTGVTGELFF
TRBJ1-1,once,TRBD1,TRBV18,TGTGCCAGCTCAGACAGGGTCGGGGACACTGAAGCTTTCTTT,CASSDRVGDTEAFF
TRBJ1-1,once,.,TRBV5-5,TGTGCCAGCAGCTTGGATATTGGACGGGGAAACACTGAAGCTTTCTTT,CASSLDIGRGNTEAFF
TRBJ2-1,.,.,TRBV3-1/TRBV3-2,TGTGCCAGCAGCCACTCTAGCTCCTACAATGAGCAGTTCTTC,CASSHSSSYNEQFF
TRBJ1-1,.,TRBD1,TRBV25-1,TGTGCCAGCAGTGGTATCGGGACAGGGATTGTTACTGAAGCTTTCTTT,CASSGIGTGIVTEAFF
TRBJ2-1,once,TRBD1,TRBV10-3,TGTGCCATCAGTGGAGGGGGACAGGGAGCTCGCAATGAGCAGTTCTTC,CAISGGGQGARNEQFF
TRBJ1-2,.,.,TRBV4-1,TGCGCCAGCAGCCAAATCACGGGTCTTAAGGCGGAGGGCTACACCTTC,CASSQITGLKAEGYTF
TRBJ1-1,few,.,TRBV6-2/TRBV6-3,TGTGCCAGCAGTTACAAGAGGGTTTTGAACACTGAAGCTTTCTTT,CASSYKRVLNTEAFF
TRBJ2-3,.,TRBD1,TRBV10-3,TGTGCCATCAGCGGTTTGGGACAGGGGCACACAGATACGCAGTATTTT,CAISGLGQGHTDTQYF
TRBJ2-3,.,TRBD2,TRBV7-3,TGTGCCAGCAGCTTCCAAAAAACTAGCGGGAGTACAGATACGCAGTATTTT,CASSFQKTSGSTDTQYF
TRBJ2-7,.,TRBD1,TRBV5-1,TGCGCCAGCAGCCCCGGCGGGACAGGGACTTACGAGCAGTACTTC,CASSPGGTGTYEQYF
TRBJ2-7,.,TRBD1,TRBV28,TGTGCCAGCAGAAGACAGGGGGCGAATTACGAGCAGTACTTC,CASRRQGANYEQYF
TRBJ1-1,.,TRBD1,TRBV2,TGTGCCAGCAGTTCCGGGACAGCGTTTAGGACTGAAGCTTTCTTT,CASSSGTAFRTEAFF
TRBJ2-2,once,TRBD1,TRBV11-3,TGTGCCAGCAGCTACCGCCGGGACAGGCTCCACGGGGAGCTGTTTTTT,CASSYRRDRLHGELFF
TRBJ1-1,.,.,TRBV11-2,TGTGCCAGCAGCCGAGGGCAGGGGAGGAACACTGAAGCTTTCTTT,CASSRGQGRNTEAFF
TRBJ1-6,.,TRBD1,TRBV6-5,TGTGCCAGCAACTTACAGGGGGGTAATTCACCCCTCCACTTT,CASNLQGGNSPLHF
TRBJ2-7,.,.,TRBV14,TGTGCCAGCAGCCACAGGGGCTGGCCCTACGAGCAGTACTTC,CASSHRGWPYEQYF
TRBJ1-2,.,TRBD1,TRBV10-2,TGCGCCAGCAGTGACCCCGGACAGGGAGGAGGCTACACCTTC,CASSDPGQGGGYTF
TRBJ1-5,.,TRBD1,TRBV18,TGTGCCAGCTCACTTCTCGATAACAGGGGGCAGGGTCAGCCCCAGCATTTT,CASSLLDNRGQGQPQHF
TRBJ2-7,.,TRBD1,TRBV30,TGTGCCTGCAGACAGGGGGCTCTTTCCCCCTACGAGCAGTACTTC,CACRQGALSPYEQYF
TRBJ1-3,.,.,TRBV9,TGTGCCAGCAGCGTAAAGGTGGGAATCGGGGCTGGAAACACCATATATTTT,CASSVKVGIGAGNTIYF
TRBJ1-6,.,.,TRBV19,TGTGCCAGTAAGGAGGGGGGGTCACCCCTCCACTTT,CASKEGGSPLHF
TRBJ2-7,.,.,TRBV6-2/TRBV6-3,TGTGCCAGCAGTTATCGTACAGCGGCCTACGAGCAGTACTTC,CASSYRTAAYEQYF
TRBJ1-4,.,TRBD1,TRBV5-1,TGCGCCAGCAGCTTGGGCTCCACAGGGGGCCCTAATGAAAAACTGTTTTTT,CASSLGSTGGPNEKLFF
TRBJ2-1,.,.,TRBV7-9,TGTGCCAGCAGCTTGGCCCACCTTCCGCCCCTCAATGAGCAGTTCTTC,CASSLAHLPPLNEQFF
TRBJ1-4,.,.,TRBV19,TGTGCCAGTAGTATTGGAACAGGGAATGTCAATGAAAAACTGTTTTTT,CASSIGTGNVNEKLFF
TRBJ1-6,.,.,TRBV5-8,TGTGCCAGCAGCTTGGAACTAGCGCGCCTCCACTTT,CASSLELARLHF
TRBJ2-1,.,.,TRBV29-1,TGCAGCGTTGGAGTTCGTAATGAGCAGTTCTTC,CSVGVRNEQFF
TRBJ2-7,few,.,TRBV4-1,TGCGCCAGCAGCCAAGACAACAGGGCCCGATACGAGCAGTACTTC,CASSQDNRARYEQYF
TRBJ2-1,.,TRBD2,TRBV30,TGTGCCTGGAGTGTAACAGCGGGAGGATGGAATGAGCAGTTCTTC,CAWSVTAGGWNEQFF
TRBJ1-5,.,TRBD1,TRBV4-3,TGCGCCAGCAGCCCGGACAGGGCGAGCAATCAGCCCCAGCATTTT,CASSPDRASNQPQHF
TRBJ1-6,few,TRBD1,TRBV6-2/TRBV6-3,TGTGCCAGCAGCCAGGACAGGGTAGACTCACCCCTCCACTTT,CASSQDRVDSPLHF
TRBJ1-1,.,.,TRBV28,TGTGCCAGCAGGAATACAGGGATCACTGAAGCTTTCTTT,CASRNTGITEAFF
TRBJ1-3,.,.,TRBV6-6,TGTGCTATAGGGGGGGAGGCGAGCTCTGGAAACACCATATATTTT,CAIGGEASSGNTIYF
TRBJ1-4,.,TRBD1,TRBV7-9,TGTGCCAGCAGCTTACGCGCCGGGACAGGGTTAAACGAAAAACTGTTTTTT,CASSLRAGTGLNEKLFF
TRBJ1-4,.,.,TRBV3-1/TRBV3-2,TGTGCCAGCAGCCAAGCACTTAAGGGGGCTAATGAAAAACTGTTTTTT,CASSQALKGANEKLFF
TRBJ1-3,.,TRBD1,TRBV3-1/TRBV3-2,TGTGCCAGCAGCCCGCAAGGGAGACAGGGTTATAGGTCTGGAAACACCATATATTTT,CASSPQGRQGYRSGNTIYF
TRBJ2-5,.,TRBD2,TRBV4-2,TGTGCCAGCAGCCACCCGGGGGGGCAACCCCGATCCCAAGAGACCCAGTACTTC,CASSHPGGQPRSQETQYF
TRBJ2-1,once,.,TRBV3-1/TRBV3-2,TGTGCCAGCAGCCAAATGGGCGCGAGCTCCTACAATGAGCAGTTCTTC,CASSQMGASSYNEQFF
TRBJ2-7,.,TRBD1,TRBV6-6,TGTGCCAGCAGTCATCCGGGACAGAGTTACGAGCAGTACTTC,CASSHPGQSYEQYF
TRBJ2-7,.,.,TRBV6-6,TGTGCCAGCAGTGCTGGTAGTTCGAACTACGAGCAGTACTTC,CASSAGSSNYEQYF
TRBJ2-1,.,TRBD2,TRBV5-8,TGTGCCAGCAGCTTGAGGCTAGCGGGACTTAACAATGAGCAGTTCTTC,CASSLRLAGLNNEQFF
TRBJ2-1,once,TRBD2,TRBV18,TGTGCCAGCTTTAGCGGGAGCTACAATGAGCAGTTCTTC,CASFSGSYNEQFF